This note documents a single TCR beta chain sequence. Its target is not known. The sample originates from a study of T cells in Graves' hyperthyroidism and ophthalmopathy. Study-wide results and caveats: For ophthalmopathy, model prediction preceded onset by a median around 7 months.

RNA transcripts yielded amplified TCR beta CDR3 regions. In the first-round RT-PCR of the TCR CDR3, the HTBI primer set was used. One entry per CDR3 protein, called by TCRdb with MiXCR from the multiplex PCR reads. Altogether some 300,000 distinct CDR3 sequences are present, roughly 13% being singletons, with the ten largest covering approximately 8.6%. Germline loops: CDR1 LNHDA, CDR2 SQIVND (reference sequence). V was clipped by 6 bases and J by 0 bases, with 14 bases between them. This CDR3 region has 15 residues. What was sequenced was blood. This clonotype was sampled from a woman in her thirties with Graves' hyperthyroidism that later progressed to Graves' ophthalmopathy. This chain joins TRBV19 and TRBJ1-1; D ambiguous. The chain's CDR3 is CASSPGGGLNTEAFF. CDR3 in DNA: TGTGCCAGTAGCCCGGGAGGTGGGTTGAACACTGAAGCTTTCTTT.